Listed below are T cell receptor beta chains from one sample, sequenced in a study of technical replicates of blood from several donors. TCRdb's copy holds only in-frame clones and misses some; the assay was immunoSEQ multiplex PCR. The sample lists about 59,000 clones; around 95% were seen once. Sequenced sample: PBMCs. The receptors derive from a human donor in good health. Some clones in this sample may be carry-over from other donors' samples. Both conserved end residues are part of each CDR3. The D gene is left open where the match is weak. Size is omitted from some rows. Given values are once, few, many or a class for expanded clones.

CDR3 DNA: TGTGCCAGCAGCCCCCGACTAGTGGAGACCCAGTACTTC
CDR3 protein: CASSPRLVETQYF
clone size: -
J gene: TRBJ2-5
D gene: -
V gene: TRBV11-2

CDR3 DNA: TGTGCCAGCAGCTTAATTTCCGGTATGAACACTGAAGCTTTCTTT
CDR3 protein: CASSLISGMNTEAFF
clone size: -
J gene: TRBJ1-1
D gene: -
V gene: TRBV7-9

CDR3 DNA: TGTGCCAGCAGCACGGACAGAACGAACACTGAAGCTTTCTTT
CDR3 protein: CASSTDRTNTEAFF
clone size: -
J gene: TRBJ1-1
D gene: -
V gene: TRBV5-4

CDR3 DNA: TGTGCCAGCAGCCAAGATTCCGCACAACTAGCGGGAAGGGGGTTAGCCAAAAACATTCAGTACTTC
CDR3 protein: CASSQDSAQLAGRGLAKNIQYF
clone size: -
J gene: TRBJ2-4
D gene: TRBD2
V gene: TRBV4-2

CDR3 DNA: TGTGCCAGCAGGGGCGGCGACAGGGGCAATAATTCACCCCTCCACTTT
CDR3 protein: CASRGGDRGNNSPLHF
clone size: -
J gene: TRBJ1-6
D gene: TRBD1
V gene: TRBV2

CDR3 DNA: TGTGCCCACGGAGGAGGGAACTATGGCTACACCTTC
CDR3 protein: CAHGGGNYGYTF
clone size: -
J gene: TRBJ1-2
D gene: -
V gene: TRBV6-4

CDR3 DNA: TGCAGTGCTGATAGCAGGGGCGAGCAGTACTTC
CDR3 protein: CSADSRGEQYF
clone size: -
J gene: TRBJ2-7
D gene: -
V gene: TRBV20-1

CDR3 DNA: TGTGCCAGCAGCCAGGTCAACCTCCAGGCCCAAGAGACCCAGTACTTC
CDR3 protein: CASSQVNLQAQETQYF
clone size: -
J gene: TRBJ2-5
D gene: -
V gene: TRBV5-6

CDR3 DNA: TGTGCCAGCAGCCATACTAGCGGGAGTGGCAATGAGCAGTTCTTC
CDR3 protein: CASSHTSGSGNEQFF
clone size: -
J gene: TRBJ2-1
D gene: TRBD2
V gene: TRBV5-4

CDR3 DNA: TGTGCCAGCAGCGCAGGGGACACCTACCTCCACTTT
CDR3 protein: CASSAGDTYLHF
clone size: -
J gene: TRBJ1-6
D gene: -
V gene: TRBV7-9

CDR3 DNA: TGTGCCAGCAGCTTAAGCCAGGCAGGGGCGCGTTCACCCCTCCACTTT
CDR3 protein: CASSLSQAGARSPLHF
clone size: -
J gene: TRBJ1-6
D gene: -
V gene: TRBV7-8

CDR3 DNA: TGTGCCACCGGGACAGCGAACACTGAAGCTTTCTTT
CDR3 protein: CATGTANTEAFF
clone size: -
J gene: TRBJ1-1
D gene: TRBD1
V gene: TRBV10-3

CDR3 DNA: TGTGCCACCAGCAGAGATCATTTGGGGGGGTATGGCTACACCTTC
CDR3 protein: CATSRDHLGGYGYTF
clone size: -
J gene: TRBJ1-2
D gene: -
V gene: TRBV15

CDR3 DNA: TGTGCCAGCAGCCCCGCCTGGAGGAACACTGAAGCTTTCTTT
CDR3 protein: CASSPAWRNTEAFF
clone size: -
J gene: TRBJ1-1
D gene: -
V gene: TRBV11-2

CDR3 DNA: TGTGCCAGCAGCTCCTACGGACAGGGGAACACAGATACGCAGTATTTT
CDR3 protein: CASSSYGQGNTDTQYF
clone size: -
J gene: TRBJ2-3
D gene: TRBD1
V gene: TRBV11-1

CDR3 DNA: TGTGCCAGCAGCTTGGACACCCCTGGAGTGCAGTACTTC
CDR3 protein: CASSLDTPGVQYF
clone size: -
J gene: TRBJ2-7
D gene: -
V gene: TRBV11-2

CDR3 DNA: TGTGCCAGCAGCCAACAGGGTACTGGAAACACCATATATTTT
CDR3 protein: CASSQQGTGNTIYF
clone size: -
J gene: TRBJ1-3
D gene: -
V gene: TRBV6-6

CDR3 DNA: TGTGCCAGCAGCTCCCGACAGGGGACCGGGGAGCTGTTTTTT
CDR3 protein: CASSSRQGTGELFF
clone size: -
J gene: TRBJ2-2
D gene: TRBD1
V gene: TRBV7-2

CDR3 DNA: TGTGCCAGCAGCTTAGGCCTAGCGGGAGGAGAGGAGCAGTACTTC
CDR3 protein: CASSLGLAGGEEQYF
clone size: -
J gene: TRBJ2-7
D gene: TRBD2
V gene: TRBV7-2

CDR3 DNA: TGCGCCAGCAGCCAAGACAGGCGGGGGGGCCGTTTTCACGAGCAGTACTTC
CDR3 protein: CASSQDRRGGRFHEQYF
clone size: -
J gene: TRBJ2-7
D gene: TRBD2
V gene: TRBV4-3

CDR3 DNA: TGCAGTGGGGGGGGTAGTTACGAGCAGTACTTC
CDR3 protein: CSGGGSYEQYF
clone size: -
J gene: TRBJ2-7
D gene: TRBD2
V gene: TRBV20-1

CDR3 DNA: TGTGCCAGCAGTGATGAGGCCTACAATGAGCAGTTCTTC
CDR3 protein: CASSDEAYNEQFF
clone size: -
J gene: TRBJ2-1
D gene: -
V gene: TRBV2

CDR3 DNA: TGCGCCAGCAGCCTTCGGACTAGCAGGTACAATGAGCAGTTCTTC
CDR3 protein: CASSLRTSRYNEQFF
clone size: -
J gene: TRBJ2-1
D gene: TRBD2
V gene: TRBV5-1

CDR3 DNA: TGTGCCAGCAGCCCCCCGAGCAAGAGCCACGAGCAGTACTTC
CDR3 protein: CASSPPSKSHEQYF
clone size: -
J gene: TRBJ2-7
D gene: -
V gene: TRBV7-2

CDR3 DNA: TGCGCCAGCAGCTTGGGACGCAGCGGGAGTTTATATGGTGAGCAGTTCTTC
CDR3 protein: CASSLGRSGSLYGEQFF
clone size: -
J gene: TRBJ2-1
D gene: TRBD2
V gene: TRBV5-1

CDR3 DNA: TGTGCCATCACGGCGGACAGGGAAACAGATACGCAGTATTTT
CDR3 protein: CAITADRETDTQYF
clone size: medium-sized
J gene: TRBJ2-3
D gene: TRBD1
V gene: TRBV10-3

CDR3 DNA: TGTGCCAGCAGTTACTCGGGCAGGAGGACAGATACGCAGTATTTT
CDR3 protein: CASSYSGRRTDTQYF
clone size: -
J gene: TRBJ2-3
D gene: -
V gene: TRBV6-5

CDR3 DNA: TGTGCCAGCAGCATGGACATCTATGGCTACACCTTC
CDR3 protein: CASSMDIYGYTF
clone size: -
J gene: TRBJ1-2
D gene: -
V gene: TRBV7-9

CDR3 DNA: TGTGCCAGCAGTTCAGGACAGGGAGGGGAGCAGTACTTC
CDR3 protein: CASSSGQGGEQYF
clone size: once
J gene: TRBJ2-7
D gene: -
V gene: TRBV27

CDR3 DNA: TGTGCCAGCAGTTTATGGACAGGGGGCACCTATGGCTACACCTTC
CDR3 protein: CASSLWTGGTYGYTF
clone size: -
J gene: TRBJ1-2
D gene: TRBD1
V gene: TRBV28

CDR3 DNA: TGTGCCAGCAGTCCCCACAGGGGCGCTAATGAAAAACTGTTTTTT
CDR3 protein: CASSPHRGANEKLFF
clone size: -
J gene: TRBJ1-4
D gene: TRBD1
V gene: TRBV27

CDR3 DNA: TGTGCCAGCAGGGGAAGGACAGTCAGCTCCCAAGCTTTCTTT
CDR3 protein: CASRGRTVSSQAFF
clone size: -
J gene: TRBJ1-1
D gene: -
V gene: TRBV2

CDR3 DNA: TGCGCCAGCAGCCAAGGAGGCAGGGGGCGCCTGGAGACCCAGTACTTC
CDR3 protein: CASSQGGRGRLETQYF
clone size: -
J gene: TRBJ2-5
D gene: TRBD1
V gene: TRBV4-1

CDR3 DNA: TGTGCCAGCAGCTTAGCTATGGGGGGAGGGGACACTGAAGCTTTCTTT
CDR3 protein: CASSLAMGGGDTEAFF
clone size: once
J gene: TRBJ1-1
D gene: -
V gene: TRBV7-6

CDR3 DNA: TGTGCCAGCAGTGACTGGACAGCGAACACTGAAGCTTTCTTT
CDR3 protein: CASSDWTANTEAFF
clone size: -
J gene: TRBJ1-1
D gene: -
V gene: TRBV6-5

CDR3 DNA: TGTGCCAGCAGCTCCCCGAGAACCTACGAGCAGTACTTC
CDR3 protein: CASSSPRTYEQYF
clone size: -
J gene: TRBJ2-7
D gene: -
V gene: TRBV7-2

CDR3 DNA: TGTGCCAGCAGTACCCGACAGCCACCCCTCCACTTT
CDR3 protein: CASSTRQPPLHF
clone size: -
J gene: TRBJ1-6
D gene: -
V gene: TRBV6-6

CDR3 DNA: TGTGCCAGCAGCCCCGTCGGACAGGGGGAGGTCAAGGGCTACACCTTC
CDR3 protein: CASSPVGQGEVKGYTF
clone size: -
J gene: TRBJ1-2
D gene: TRBD1
V gene: TRBV5-4

CDR3 DNA: TGCAGCGTCCTAGGGGGGGCGGCGGTCCAAGAGACCCAGTACTTC
CDR3 protein: CSVLGGAAVQETQYF
clone size: -
J gene: TRBJ2-5
D gene: -
V gene: TRBV29-1

CDR3 DNA: TGCGCCAGCAAACGGGATTGGAATGAGCAGTTCTTC
CDR3 protein: CASKRDWNEQFF
clone size: once
J gene: TRBJ2-1
D gene: -
V gene: TRBV5-1

CDR3 DNA: TGTGCCAGCAGCCAGGCATCCCCGAGGGGGAATACGCAGTATTTT
CDR3 protein: CASSQASPRGNTQYF
clone size: -
J gene: TRBJ2-3
D gene: -
V gene: TRBV7-2

CDR3 DNA: TGTGCCAGCAGTTACTCCCTCAGGGAGCAGTACTTC
CDR3 protein: CASSYSLREQYF
clone size: -
J gene: TRBJ2-7
D gene: -
V gene: TRBV6-6

CDR3 DNA: TGTGCCAGCACCCAACGTAGGGCTAGCGGGGGAGGCCTACCCTCTGGAGAGCAGTACTTC
CDR3 protein: CASTQRRASGGGLPSGEQYF
clone size: -
J gene: TRBJ2-7
D gene: TRBD2
V gene: TRBV2

CDR3 DNA: TGTGCCAGCAGTTCTTCTAGGGGACAGGGGTCCGGGGAGCTGTTTTTT
CDR3 protein: CASSSSRGQGSGELFF
clone size: once
J gene: TRBJ2-2
D gene: TRBD1
V gene: TRBV27

CDR3 DNA: TGTGCCAGCAGCTTCGAGCTCTATGGCTACACCTTC
CDR3 protein: CASSFELYGYTF
clone size: -
J gene: TRBJ1-2
D gene: -
V gene: TRBV7-9

CDR3 DNA: TGCGCCAGCAGCCAACTACTAGGCTCGGGGAATGAGCAGTTCTTC
CDR3 protein: CASSQLLGSGNEQFF
clone size: -
J gene: TRBJ2-1
D gene: -
V gene: TRBV4-3

CDR3 DNA: TGTGCCAGCAGCCAATCCTGGGGCTTTGCAGCTAGCACAGATACGCAGTATTTT
CDR3 protein: CASSQSWGFAASTDTQYF
clone size: -
J gene: TRBJ2-3
D gene: -
V gene: TRBV4-2

CDR3 DNA: TGTGCCAGCAGCTTGCCAGGGGGTAACTATGGCTACACCTTC
CDR3 protein: CASSLPGGNYGYTF
clone size: -
J gene: TRBJ1-2
D gene: TRBD1
V gene: TRBV5-8

CDR3 DNA: TGTGCCAGCAGCTTCGGGACTAAGGGCGCCGGGGAGCTGTTTTTT
CDR3 protein: CASSFGTKGAGELFF
clone size: -
J gene: TRBJ2-2
D gene: TRBD2
V gene: TRBV7-3

CDR3 DNA: TGCGCCAGCCGTGATGGCCGGGTACAGTACTTC
CDR3 protein: CASRDGRVQYF
clone size: -
J gene: TRBJ2-7
D gene: -
V gene: TRBV5-1

CDR3 DNA: TGTGCCAGCAGTGAAGCGGGGGGGTGGACAGATACGCAGTATTTT
CDR3 protein: CASSEAGGWTDTQYF
clone size: -
J gene: TRBJ2-3
D gene: TRBD2
V gene: TRBV6-1

CDR3 DNA: TGTGCCAGCAAAGACAGATATAGCAATCAGCCCCAGCATTTT
CDR3 protein: CASKDRYSNQPQHF
clone size: -
J gene: TRBJ1-5
D gene: -
V gene: TRBV6-1

CDR3 DNA: TGCGCCAGCAGCCTTGGTACTCGAACTACGGATACGCAGTATTTT
CDR3 protein: CASSLGTRTTDTQYF
clone size: -
J gene: TRBJ2-3
D gene: -
V gene: TRBV5-1

CDR3 DNA: TGTGCCAGCAGCCTCGACAGGGGCCGCTATGGCTACACCTTC
CDR3 protein: CASSLDRGRYGYTF
clone size: -
J gene: TRBJ1-2
D gene: TRBD1
V gene: TRBV7-2